The 27 T cell receptor beta chains in this list originate from one sample, sequenced in a study of blood T cell repertoires in COVID-19 (dated by TCRdb to the early 2020s). The receptor library was made with the immunoSEQ multiplex PCR assay. The source is immuneACCESS, and TCRdb retained only in-frame sequences with V and J called. Part of the clones is not carried over; for the studies checked, unresolved V genes explain less than half of this, and the remainder is unexplained. The sample contains about 180,000 clones, 85% to 90% of them found a single time. The ten largest clonotypes hold 15% to 20% of the sample. Source material: peripheral blood. These receptors were obtained from a person aged 65-85 years with COVID-19, enrolled during active disease.

The chain has TRBV7-3 and TRBJ2-2; D is unclear. V gave up 4 bases and J gave up 5 bases, with 17 bases separating them. Germline V lookup: CDR1 SGHTA, CDR2 FQGTGA. The CDR3 runs 16 residues. The CDR3 is CASSSTPRGGTGELFF. The CDR3 DNA sequence: TGTGCCAGCAGCTCTACCCCCCGCGGTGGAACCGGGGAGCTGTTTTTT.

The rearrangement joins TRBV7-3 to TRBJ2-3, with 12 bases matching TRBD2. The germline V gene encodes CDR1 SGHTA and CDR2 FQGTGA. The CDR3 has 16 residues. V was pared by 3 bases and J by 6 bases, with 7 bases of the junction left unmatched. CDR3 amino acids: CASSFRLAGVVDTQYF. DNA for the CDR3: TGTGCCAGCAGCTTCAGACTAGCGGGAGTAGTGGATACGCAGTATTTT.

The rearrangement links TRBV7-9 to TRBJ2-2; TRBD1 might be the D (7 bases). V was cut by 5 bases and J by 1 base, with 11 bases left in between. This CDR3 region has 15 residues. In germline, CDR1 is SEHNR, CDR2 FQNEAQ (reference sequence). In DNA, the CDR3 is TGTGCCAGCAGCGCGGGACAGCTGAACACCGGGGAGCTGTTTTTT. Protein sequence: CASSAGQLNTGELFF.

The CDR3 coding sequence is TGTGCCAGCACCAAGGGGGGGGTAACCGGGGAGCTGTTTTTT. Translated, it gives CASTKGGVTGELFF. V gene TRBV27 combines with J gene TRBJ2-2; tentatively, D is TRBD2 (7 bases). CDR1 and CDR2 from the germline V gene are MNHEY and SMNVEV (reference sequence). The CDR3 runs 14 residues. The germline V and J ends were trimmed by 7 bases and 5 bases, with 14 bases remaining between them.

J is TRBJ1-2 and V is TRBV30; possible D gene TRBD1, 5 bases. The germline V gene has CDR1 GTSNPN and CDR2 SVGIG (reference sequence). V was trimmed by 2 bases and J by 5 bases, leaving 15 bases between them. The CDR3 length is 14 residues. The CDR3 here is CAWSPGGRGYGYTF. The DNA of the CDR3 is TGTGCCTGGAGTCCAGGCGGGAGGGGATATGGCTACACCTTC. Based on the CDR3 plus reference TRBV30 and TRBJ1-2, the full variable domain is SQTIHQWPATLVQPVGSPLSLECTVEGTSNPNLYWYRQAAGRGLQLLFYSVGIGQISSEVPQNLSASRPQDRQFILSSKKLLLSDSGFYLCAWSPGGRGYGYTFGSGTRLTVV.

This rearrangement joins TRBV5-1 to TRBJ1-1; D remains ambiguous. The CDR3 contains 12 residues. Germline CDR1 is SGHRS and CDR2 is YFSETQ. V lost 4 bases and J lost 0, with 4 bases in between. The CDR3 loop is CASSGLNTEAFF. Here the CDR3 DNA reads TGCGCCAGCAGCGGCTTGAACACTGAAGCTTTCTTT. The complete variable domain, with remaining parts taken from reference TRBV5-1 and TRBJ1-1, reads KAGVTQTPRYLIKTRGQQVTLSCSPISGHRSVSWYQQTPGQGLQFLFEYFSETQRNKGNFPGRFSGRQFSNSRSEMNVSTLELGDSALYLCASSGLNTEAFFGQGTRLTVV.

The chain joins TRBV25-1 to TRBJ1-1; D unclear. Germline loops: CDR1 MGHDK, CDR2 SYGVNS. V lost 3 bases to trimming and J lost 0 bases, with 5 bases between them. This CDR3 has 13 amino acids. DNA for the CDR3: TGTGCCAGCAGTGAGGGCCTGAACACTGAAGCTTTCTTT. Translation: CASSEGLNTEAFF.

The chain links TRBV27 to TRBJ2-3; TRBD2 might be the D (5 bases). Trimming left V 3 bases short and J 6 bases short, with 13 bases between. CDR3 length equals 14 residues. The germline V gene has CDR1 MNHEY and CDR2 SMNVEV (reference sequence). CDR3 residues: CASSFVGIADTQYF. The DNA of the CDR3 is TGTGCCAGCAGTTTTGTCGGGATTGCCGATACGCAGTATTTT.

V is TRBV12-3 or TRBV12-4 and J is TRBJ2-1, with a possible D match to TRBD1 (8 bases). Trimming stripped 4 bases from V and 9 bases from J, with 13 bases between. This CDR3 contains 13 residues. In nucleotides, the CDR3 is TGTGCCAGCAGTTCGACAGGGGAGGGTGAGCAGTTCTTC. It translates to CASSSTGEGEQFF.

The J gene is TRBJ2-3, the V gene TRBV19; 7 positions agree with TRBD1. Germline-derived CDR1 and CDR2 are LNHDA and SQIVND (reference sequence). The junction had 11 bases not matched to a gene; V was cut back by 5 bases and J by 0 bases. The CDR3 runs 17 residues. The CDR3 region has the DNA TGTGCCAGTAGTCTACAGGGGCCCCCCTTAAGCACAGATACGCAGTATTTT. It encodes CASSLQGPPLSTDTQYF. Filled out from reference TRBV19 and TRBJ2-3, the complete variable domain reads DGGITQSPKYLFRKEGQNVTLSCEQNLNHDAMYWYRQDPGQGLRLIYYSQIVNDFQKGDIAEGYSVSREKKESFPLTVTSAQKNPTAFYLCASSLQGPPLSTDTQYFGPGTRLTVL.

The chain joins TRBV7-6 to TRBJ2-1; tentatively, D is TRBD1 (5 bases). CDR3 length: 16 residues. V was trimmed by 0 bases and J by 9 bases, leaving 18 bases between them. The germline CDR1 and CDR2 sequences are SGHVS and FNYEAQ. CDR3 loop: CASSLASGQGVGEQFF. The CDR3 DNA reads as TGTGCCAGCAGCTTAGCATCGGGCCAAGGGGTCGGTGAGCAGTTCTTC.

The chain has TRBV10-3 and TRBJ1-4; 9 nucleotides match TRBD1. The trim removed 10 bases at V and 6 bases at J, leaving 6 bases unmatched. CDR1 and CDR2 from the germline V gene are ENHRY and SYGVKD. This CDR3 is built from 13 residues. As DNA, the CDR3 is TGTGCCACCTCGACAGGGGGTCATGAAAAACTGTTTTTT. Translation: CATSTGGHEKLFF.

The rearrangement links TRBV19 to TRBJ1-6; 9 bases agree with TRBD1. Trimming at V came to 7 bases and at J to 7 bases, leaving 8 bases not matched to a gene. The CDR3 loop spans 15 amino acids. In germline, CDR1 is LNHDA, CDR2 SQIVND (reference sequence). CDR3 nucleotide sequence: TGTGCCAGTATTCGGGGACAGGGTGACAATTCACCCCTCCACTTT. It translates to CASIRGQGDNSPLHF.

The chain recombines TRBV19 with TRBJ1-4; D is unresolved. There are 15 residues in the CDR3. Germline assignment: CDR1 LNHDA and CDR2 SQIVND (reference sequence). V was trimmed by 5 bases and J by 6 bases, leaving 16 bases between them. The CDR3 reads CASSDLRGLDEKLFF. The DNA for the CDR3 is TGTGCCAGTAGTGACCTTCGGGGTTTGGATGAAAAACTGTTTTTT.

This clone was found once. The chain uses TRBV28 and TRBJ2-2; 9 bases match TRBD2. The germline V gene has CDR1 MDHEN and CDR2 SYDVKM. The CDR3 extends over 17 amino acids. Losses at the gene ends were 7 bases for V and 0 bases for J; bases not matched to a gene: 9. The CDR3 protein is CASNSILAGANTGELFF. CDR3 nucleotides: TGTGCCAGCAACTCAATTTTAGCGGGAGCGAACACCGGGGAGCTGTTTTTT. The full variable domain, its missing parts supplied by reference TRBV28 and TRBJ2-2, is DVKVTQSSRYLVKRTGEKVFLECVQDMDHENMFWYRQDPGLGLRLIYFSYDVKMKEKGDIPEGYSVSREKKERFSLILESASTNQTSMYLCASNSILAGANTGELFFGEGSRLTVL.

J is TRBJ1-5 and V is TRBV6-5; TRBD1 is a possible D gene (5 bases). The germline gives CDR1 MNHEY, CDR2 SVGAGI. The V end was cut by 4 bases, the J end by 4 bases, with 14 bases between. The CDR3 is 15 amino acids. Here the CDR3 reads CASSSVGGLNQPQHF. The CDR3 coding sequence is TGTGCCAGCAGTTCAGTCGGGGGATTGAATCAGCCCCAGCATTTT.

The CDR3 region is CASSQEELAGVAGELFF. CDR3 nucleotides: TGCGCCAGCAGCCAAGAAGAACTAGCGGGAGTAGCCGGGGAGCTGTTTTTT. This chain joins TRBV4-1 and TRBJ2-2, with 11 positions matching TRBD2. From germline, CDR1 is MGHRA and CDR2 YSYEKL. J gave up 6 bases and V 0 bases, and 6 bases lay outside the gene matches. The CDR3 is made up of 17 amino acids.

The CDR3 nucleotides are TGTGCCAGCAGTTTACAGGGGGCTAGCTATGGCTACACCTTC. As protein: CASSLQGASYGYTF. The chain is built from TRBV28 and TRBJ1-2, with TRBD1 identical over 8 bases. In germline, CDR1 is MDHEN, CDR2 SYDVKM. The CDR3 sequence is 14 residues long. V shed 2 bases and J 4 bases; nucleotides not matched to a gene: 3.

The chain is built from TRBV2 and TRBJ2-2; the D is unclear. This CDR3 spans 13 amino acids. The germline V gene has CDR1 SNHLY and CDR2 FYNNEI. V was trimmed by 8 bases and J by 2 bases, leaving 9 bases between them. The CDR3 loop is CASGQTNTGELFF. CDR3 coding DNA: TGTGCCAGCGGGCAGACAAACACCGGGGAGCTGTTTTTT.

This clone was found a few times. V is TRBV28 and J is TRBJ1-3; D is unclear. Deletions cut 5 bases from V and 2 bases from J, with 13 bases between. Germline assignment: CDR1 MDHEN and CDR2 SYDVKM. CDR3 length: 15 residues. The CDR3 reads CASSRVGLAGNTIYF. CDR3 bases: TGTGCCAGCAGTCGGGTCGGTCTCGCTGGAAACACCATATATTTT.

This rearrangement joins TRBV10-3 to TRBJ2-7, with D possibly matching TRBD1 (6 bases). In germline, CDR1 is ENHRY, CDR2 SYGVKD. This CDR3 contains 14 residues. V lost 7 bases, J lost 5 bases, and 18 bases lay in between. DNA for the CDR3: TGTGCCATCAATAGGCAAAGGGGGTCCCACGAGCAGTACTTC. Amino acids: CAINRQRGSHEQYF.

This chain uses TRBV5-1 with TRBJ1-4; 8 bases line up with TRBD1. In germline, CDR1 is SGHRS, CDR2 YFSETQ. This CDR3 spans 15 amino acids. V lost 3 bases to trimming and J lost 8 bases; unmatched junction nucleotides: 9. DNA for the CDR3: TGCGCCAGCAGCTCTACCTGGACAGGGCAGGAAAAACTGTTTTTT. The encoded protein is CASSSTWTGQEKLFF. Using reference TRBV5-1 and TRBJ1-4 for the parts outside the CDR3, the full variable domain is KAGVTQTPRYLIKTRGQQVTLSCSPISGHRSVSWYQQTPGQGLQFLFEYFSETQRNKGNFPGRFSGRQFSNSRSEMNVSTLELGDSALYLCASSSTWTGQEKLFFGSGTQLSVL.

This clone was observed a few times. This chain joins TRBV5-5 and TRBJ1-2, with 8 bases aligning to TRBD1. V lost 2 bases and J lost 3; bases outside the gene matches: 6. This CDR3 region has 15 residues. The germline V gene has CDR1 SGHKS and CDR2 YYEKEE (reference sequence). CDR3 sequence: CASSFSGGVDYGYTF. CDR3 sequence (DNA): TGTGCCAGCAGCTTTTCAGGGGGCGTAGACTATGGCTACACCTTC.

This chain uses TRBV5-1 with TRBJ1-6; the D is unclear. V was clipped by 2 bases and J by 0 bases, with 9 bases between them. Germline lookup yields CDR1 SGHRS and CDR2 YFSETQ. The CDR3 is made up of 16 amino acids. The CDR3 region is CASSLLAISYNSPLHF. Here the CDR3 DNA reads TGCGCCAGCAGCTTATTAGCAATCTCCTATAATTCACCCCTCCACTTT.

This rearrangement joins TRBV6-1 to TRBJ2-7; 10 nucleotides align to TRBD1. J was trimmed by 3 bases and V by 0 bases; bases with no gene match: 2. The CDR3 is made up of 15 amino acids. From germline, CDR1 is MNHNS and CDR2 SASEGT. CDR3 in DNA: TGTGCCAGCAGTGAAGCTGGGACAGGGGTCTACGAGCAGTACTTC. It yields the protein CASSEAGTGVYEQYF.

The gene calls are TRBV15 and TRBJ2-5, with D possibly matching TRBD1 (5 bases). The CDR3 runs to 13 residues. Germline V gene sequence: CDR1 LNHNV, CDR2 YYDKDF (reference sequence). V gave up 0 bases and J gave up 7 bases, with 9 bases separating them. DNA for the CDR3: TGTGCCACCAGCAGAGATATTAGGGGGACCCAGTACTTC. Translation: CATSRDIRGTQYF.

The chain joins TRBV2 to TRBJ1-5; 12 nucleotides agree with TRBD1. CDR1 and CDR2 (germline): SNHLY, FYNNEI. The CDR3 loop spans 16 amino acids. V gave up 3 bases and J gave up 6 bases; unmatched junction bases: 6. The chain's CDR3 is CASSDRRDRGPQPQHF. CDR3 bases: TGTGCCAGCAGTGATAGGAGGGACAGGGGGCCTCAGCCCCAGCATTTT.